This T cell receptor beta chain appears in the sequencing data of a study of human T cells and chemical hapten exposure. This clonotype was seen a handful of times. MiXCR was run by TCRdb on the RACE reads, yielding one entry per CDR3 protein. The table lists around 340,000 distinct CDR3 sequences, around 7% of them singletons, with less than 10% in the top ten. The CDR3 is 17 residues long. Trimming pared 0 bases from V and 3 bases from J, leaving 16 bases between. Germline V gene lookup returns CDR1 LGHDT and CDR2 YNNKEL (reference sequence). Time point in this sample: patch test 1, 2 weeks after DPC sensitization. Indicated treatment: therapeutic diphenylcyclopropenone sensitization with weekly scalp DPC.

The sample was whole blood, taken in connection with sensitization to the hapten diphenylcyclopropenone (DPC). The chain combines TRBV3-1 with TRBJ2-3; perhaps TRBD2 as D (6 bases). The receptor comes from a woman between 18 and 29 years old with alopecia areata. Some clones in this sample may be carry-over from other donors' samples. The CDR3 bases are TGTGCCAGCAGCCAAGAGGCCGGGGGAGACTGGACAGATACGCAGTATTTT. This encodes CASSQEAGGDWTDTQYF.